Following are 8 T cell receptor beta chains from one sample sequenced in a study of blood T cells in healthy people across ages. A second PCR, run for about 7 to 11 cycles, used a sample-barcoded 5' primer plus a J-beta primer mix. TCRdb redid the calling of the 5' RACE reads with MiXCR, one entry per CDR3 protein. The table shows about 1,400,000 distinct CDR3 sequences, with 42% occurring only once. Sequencing input: blood. Receptor source: a young woman in good health.

This chain links TRBV7-9 with TRBJ2-1; D unclear. The J call may not be correct, given that the DNA end is closer to TRBJ2-7. The CDR3 is 16 amino acids. Per germline, CDR1 SEHNR and CDR2 FQNEAQ (reference sequence). For the CDR3, the DNA is TGTGCCAGCGGCTCCGTTTCCAGGAGCTCCTACAATGAGCAGTACTTC. Protein: CASGSVSRSSYNEQYF.

The chain uses TRBV7-9 and TRBJ2-7, with 7 bases fitting TRBD1. CDR1 is SEHNR and CDR2 is FQNEAQ in the germline V gene (reference sequence). This CDR3 is built from 15 residues. V was clipped by 4 bases and J by 2 bases; unmatched bases: 8. CDR3 in amino acids: CASSSLGDRPYEQYF. DNA of the CDR3: TGTGCCAGCAGCTCCCTAGGGGACAGACCCTACGAGCAGTACTTC.

This chain joins TRBV6-2 or TRBV6-3 and TRBJ2-7; no clear D gene. CDR3 length: 14 residues. The germline V gene has CDR1 MNHEY and CDR2 SVGEGT. Trimming took off 2 bases at V and 4 bases at J, with 12 bases between the two ends. In DNA, the CDR3 is TGTGCCAGCAGTTACGCGGATTTAAAGTACGAGCAGTACTTC. As protein: CASSYADLKYEQYF.

Notes on this clonotype: Being one base from a much bigger clone, this may be a read error. The chain couples TRBV12-3 or TRBV12-4 to TRBJ2-4, with 11 bases matching TRBD2. The CDR3 is 12 amino acids. The CDR3 reads CASSLAGGPLDF. The DNA for the CDR3 is TGTGCCAGCAGCTTAGCGGGAGGGCCTTTGGACTTC.

The chain employs TRBV5-6 and TRBJ2-1; 10 bases fit TRBD1. The CDR3 runs 15 residues. V dropped 4 bases and J dropped 6; count of bases not matched to a gene: 7. Germline CDR1 SGHDT, CDR2 YYEEEE. The DNA of the CDR3 is TGTGCCAGCAGCCCCAACTGGGACAGGGGCAATGAGCAGTTCTTC. Residues: CASSPNWDRGNEQFF.

This chain links TRBV11-2 with TRBJ2-7, with no clear D. V lost 2 bases and J lost 9, with 11 bases in between. From germline, CDR1 is SGHAT and CDR2 FQNNGV. The CDR3 covers 12 residues. The CDR3 DNA sequence: TGTGCCAGCAGCTTAAAAGGAGAACGGCAGTACTTC. Protein product: CASSLKGERQYF.

This chain joins TRBV3-1 and TRBJ2-2; TRBD1 aligns across 7 bases. Germline lookup yields CDR1 LGHDT and CDR2 YNNKEL (reference sequence). The CDR3 consists of 15 residues. The V segment lost 2 bases and the J segment 5 bases; nucleotides outside the gene matches: 5. The CDR3 coding sequence is TGTGCCAGCAGCCAAACAGGGGTGAGAACCGGGGAGCTGTTTTTT. Translating gives CASSQTGVRTGELFF.

About this clonotype: The junction does not match germline at one end; this may be a read error. This sequence joins TRBV5-1 and TRBJ2-3, with 10 bases matching TRBD1. The CDR3 totals 19 residues. Looked up from germline, CDR1 is SGHRS and CDR2 is YFSETQ. The CDR3 loop is CASGLKTGTGASYTDMQYF. The DNA of the CDR3 is TGCGCCAGCGGCCTTAAGACCGGGACAGGGGCTTCCTACACAGATATGCAGTATTTT.